Below, one T cell receptor (beta chain) is given with its context. This clonotype showed up many times. The antigen it binds to is not known. Base qualities are missing; no much larger clone stands one base away. What this sample's treatment or condition label stands for: allogeneic hematopoietic cell transplantation with graft depleted of TCRalphabeta T cells and CD19 B cells. The children who served as transplant recipients had been given grafts of TCRalphabeta/CD19-depleted allogeneic hematopoietic cells. The data are from a study of T-cell reconstitution after alpha-beta-depleted transplantation in children listed by TCRdb under 2016. Turning to the overall study: The study quantitatively tracked T-cell immune reconstitution after TCRalphabeta/CD19-depleted allogeneic hematopoietic cell transplantation in children using TCR repertoire profiling. Here is what the overall study found, with its caveats: The high TCRbeta diversity at day 60 in some patients was ascribed to recipient T cells and intrathymic progenitors that had survived conditioning. About two months after transplant, the apparently early recovery of alphabetaT-cell counts reportedly depended on just several hundred clones that had expanded rapidly and came from non-depleted graft cells. Over the following months the frequencies of hyperexpanded clones went down, and after one year T-cell counts and TCRbeta diversity were mostly credited to newly produced T cells.

The library was built by means of PCR. Instrument on record: Illumina HiSeq 2500. Molecular barcoding was employed in the preparation of TCR libraries, with unique molecular identifiers being used to normalize TCRbeta repertoire quantification. TCRdb reprocessed the public reads (quality trimming at Q25 with fastp, clone calling with MiXCR) and kept in-frame beta chains. Every CDR3 protein is listed once, alongside the most common genes and DNA of its rows. The sample includes hundreds of thousands of distinct CDR3 sequences, with 11% observed a single time. 28% of the sample is held by the ten biggest clonotypes. After removal of 3 bases from V and 5 bases from J, the junction retains 7 bases not matched to a gene. Based on the germline V gene, the CDR1 and CDR2 sequences are MNHEY and SVGAGI. The CDR3 holds 15 amino acids from the cysteine to the phenylalanine. The retained sequence is limited to the CDR3, 45 bases, with the frame set at the first base.

The source was PBMCs, collected before TCRalphabeta/CD19-depleted stem cell transplant. Recombination connected TRBV6-5 to TRBJ2-5; a stretch of 9 junction bases matches TRBD2. The receptor was derived from a child younger than two with acute myeloid leukemia, due to receive a stem cell transplant. Here the CDR3 is given as CASSYGGRARETQYF. The sequenced DNA is TGTGCCAGCAGTTATGGCGGGAGGGCCCGTGAGACCCAGTACTTC.